This TCR beta chain derives from a study of control samples from healthy donors and cancer patients. Profiling relied on immunoSEQ multiplex PCR, and the TCRdb table lists in-frame clones only, not all of them. The table includes about 160,000 clones, about 94% detected once. The germline V gene encodes CDR1 LNHDA and CDR2 SQIVND (reference sequence). The CDR3 is 17 amino acids. V lost 6 bases to trimming and J lost 3 bases; unmatched junction nucleotides: 8. The specimen was blood. This chain connects TRBV19 to TRBJ2-1; 13 bases map to TRBD2. The source is a woman aged 25 to 45 in good health. The CDR3 DNA follows: TGTGCCAGTAGCAAACTAGCGGGAGGGCGGATCTACAATGAGCAGTTCTTC. Its protein product is CASSKLAGGRIYNEQFF.